The present T cell receptor (beta chain) was sequenced within a study of identical twins (dated by TCRdb to 2016 to 2018). The study in broad terms: TCR alpha and beta repertoires from monozygotic twins, unrelated adults of various ages and cord blood were deep-sequenced to test whether fetal clonotypes persist. Replicate twin experiments were performed at different times using different library preparation protocols to rule out contamination. The paper as a whole reports these results and caveats: Recombination models systematically underestimated out-of-frame TCR alpha sharing in monozygotic twins but agreed with sharing between unrelated individuals. Abundant cord blood beta clonotypes carried fewer insertions; young adult naive repertoires showed a weaker similar trend, while memory repertoires showed none. Zero-insertion analyses could be partly confounded by invariant T cells such as MAIT and iNKT, though diverse VJ usage argued against such confounding for most clonotypes. Compared with coincidental sharing between unrelated individuals, an excess of low generation-probability sequences was observed among out-of-frame TCR alpha sequences shared between twins. In beta out-of-frame sequences, excess twin sharing was weaker, because having fewer shared sequences lowered the signal-to-noise ratio. Conclusions relied on cross-sectional statistical analysis, since the same donors could not be followed over many years.

Every donor was a healthy Caucasian. The twin cohort consisted of three pairs of female monozygotic twins, all aged roughly 18 to 30 years. RNA for TCR libraries was isolated from peripheral blood mononuclear cells. Libraries were made using 5' RACE. Data came from an Illumina HiSeq 2000. A universal primer binding site was added through template switching, and the final cDNA carried a unique molecular identifier so that TCR cDNA molecules could be counted accurately. Specific primers in the conserved constant-segment region were used to synthesize first-strand cDNA for the TCR alpha and beta chains. To control for contamination, every cDNA library carried two barcodes: a SMART-Mk sample barcode plus Illumina barcodes. Two successive PCR steps introduced TruSeq adapter sequences along with Illumina sample barcodes. The Illumina HiSeq platform was used with custom primers to sequence TCR alpha and beta cDNA libraries. In the original analysis: Unique molecular identifiers were extracted from raw reads with MiGEC, and CDR3 positions were determined with MiXCR. Recombination models were inferred per individual with the repgenHMM and IGoR tools using an EM algorithm. The tcR package in R was used for shared clonotype analysis, with sharing normalized by the product of cloneset sizes. To study raw recombination without the effects of thymic and clonal selection, out-of-frame nonproductive sequences were analyzed. In TCRdb, the public reads were trimmed at Q25 with fastp and aligned with MiXCR, with productive beta chains retained. CDR3 protein sequences are deduplicated, and each keeps its most common genes and DNA. The V and J calls were not made by the authors but by TCRdb's processing. Across this sample there are fewer than 900,000 distinct CDR3 sequences, with about 20% seen only once. The ten largest clones capture around 4.4% of the sample.

This clonotype showed up many times. Its antigen specificity is not known. No much larger clonotype is one base removed from it; base qualities were not supplied. Separately, the same data were catalogued under a study of T cells expressing NK-cell markers. As noted in the second study: Three sorted T-cell subsets (CD3+CD56+NKG2C+, CD3+CD56+NKG2C- and CD3+CD56-NKG2C+) from several donors had their TCR beta-chain repertoires profiled. Of the eight sequenced donors, seven were found to be HCMV-seropositive and one was found to be HCMV-seronegative. In several experiments an anti-gammadeltaTCR antibody was added to restrict sorting to alphabetaTCR-expressing T cells. For about 6 donors, the dominant CD3+CD56+NKG2C+ clonotypes were among the top 10 CD8+ clonotypes and accounted for about 1.0-7.0% of CD8+ T cells. Those dominant clonotypes were again the most abundant among CD3+CD56-NKG2C+ cells in a handful of donors, at about 25-65%. Whether the expanded NKG2C-expressing T cell clones were specific for HCMV antigens remained unclear. The study sequenced eight donors, all healthy volunteers chosen at random: three men and five women. A commercial ELISA kit detecting HCMV-specific IgG in serum was used to determine HCMV serostatus. For several donors, bulk peripheral blood T-cell repertoires were additionally sequenced from unsorted PBMC. Reads were demultiplexed and grouped by UMI with MIGEC, and clonotypes were assembled and quantified with MiTCR. To remove erroneous sequences, TCR cDNA sequences were retained only when supported by two or more reads. The tcR package was used for downstream repertoire analysis, with clonotypes matched between fractions based on CDR3 nucleotide sequence plus V segment. VDJmatch was used to annotate antigen specificity against VDJdb, with one amino acid substitution in CDR3 allowed.

The sequencing sample was made of PBMCs. The TCR comes from a woman between 18 and 30 years old in good health.

The CDR3: CASSFRQTNEKLFF. In nucleotide form, the sequence is TGTGCCAGCAGCTTTAGACAGACTAATGAAAAACTGTTTTTT. The chain links TRBV5-6 with TRBJ1-4; 5 matching bases give a weak D call of TRBD1. The V end loses 2 bases and the J end loses 2 bases, and a stretch of 7 bases separates them. CDR1 and CDR2 are read off the germline V gene as SGHDT and YYEEEE. Including the terminal cysteine and phenylalanine, the CDR3 comprises 14 residues. The DNA shown is the 42-base CDR3, in frame from base 1.